The subject of this entry is one T cell receptor (beta chain). Assay used: immunoSEQ multiplex PCR; TCRdb lists only in-frame clones, some missing. Of about 100,000 clones listed, about nine tenths are singletons. The data were taken from a study of T cell changes during pregnancy in multiple sclerosis. CDR3 length: 15 residues. With V trimmed by 4 bases and J by 2 bases, 5 bases remained unmatched. Germline V gene lookup returns CDR1 SGDLS and CDR2 YYNGEE. This receptor was taken from a female donor with multiple sclerosis, enrolled in a pregnancy study. This material consisted of peripheral blood, taken after pregnancy. This sequence joins TRBV9 and TRBJ2-1; 8 bases match TRBD2. The chain's CDR3 is CASSRQGLAYNEQFF. For the CDR3, the DNA is TGTGCCAGCAGCAGGCAGGGACTAGCCTACAATGAGCAGTTCTTC.